This T cell receptor (beta chain) was captured in a study of control samples from healthy donors and cancer patients. Only in-frame clones appear in the TCRdb table, and some are missing; sequencing was by immunoSEQ multiplex PCR. The sample lists about 190,000 clones; roughly 91% were seen once. Germline V gene sequence: CDR1 SGHVS, CDR2 FQNEAQ. This CDR3 region has 16 residues. The junction had 6 bases not matched to a gene; V was cut back by 3 bases and J by 4 bases. The specimen sequenced was blood. The chain is built from TRBV7-8 and TRBJ1-1, with 12 nucleotides matching TRBD1. This TCR was sampled from a man between 18 and 29 years old in good health. CDR3 sequence (DNA): TGTGCCAGCAGCTTGGGGACAGGGGGCAGGGGCACTGAAGCTTTCTTT. It translates to CASSLGTGGRGTEAFF.